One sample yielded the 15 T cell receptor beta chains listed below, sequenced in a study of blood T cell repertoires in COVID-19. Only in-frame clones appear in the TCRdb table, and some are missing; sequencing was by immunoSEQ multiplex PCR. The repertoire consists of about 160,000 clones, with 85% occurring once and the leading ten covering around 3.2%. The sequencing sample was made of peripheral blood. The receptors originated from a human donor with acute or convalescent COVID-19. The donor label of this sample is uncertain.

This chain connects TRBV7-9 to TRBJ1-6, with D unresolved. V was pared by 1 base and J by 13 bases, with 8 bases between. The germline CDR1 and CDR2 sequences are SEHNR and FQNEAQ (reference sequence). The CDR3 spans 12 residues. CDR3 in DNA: TGTGCCAGCAGCTTAGTAAACTCCCCCCTCCACTTT. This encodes CASSLVNSPLHF.

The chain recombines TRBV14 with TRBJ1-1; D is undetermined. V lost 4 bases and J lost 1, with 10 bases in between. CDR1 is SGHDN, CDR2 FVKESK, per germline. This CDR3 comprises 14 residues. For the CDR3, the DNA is TGTGCCAGCAGCCCCGTAGGGAGGAACACTGAAGCTTTCTTT. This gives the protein CASSPVGRNTEAFF.

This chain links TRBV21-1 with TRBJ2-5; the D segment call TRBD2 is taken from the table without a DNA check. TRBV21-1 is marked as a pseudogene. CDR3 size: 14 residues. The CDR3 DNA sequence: TGTGCCAGCAGCAAAGTCGGAGGCAGAGAGACCCAGTACTTC. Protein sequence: CASSKVGGRETQYF.

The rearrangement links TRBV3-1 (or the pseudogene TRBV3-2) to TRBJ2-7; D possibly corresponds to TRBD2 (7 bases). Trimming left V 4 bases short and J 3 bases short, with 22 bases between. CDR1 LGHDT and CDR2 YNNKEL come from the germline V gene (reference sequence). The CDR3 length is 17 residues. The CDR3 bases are TGTGCCAGCAGCCTCTCCATTGGGGGGGGCCAACGCTACGAGCAGTACTTC. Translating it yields CASSLSIGGGQRYEQYF.

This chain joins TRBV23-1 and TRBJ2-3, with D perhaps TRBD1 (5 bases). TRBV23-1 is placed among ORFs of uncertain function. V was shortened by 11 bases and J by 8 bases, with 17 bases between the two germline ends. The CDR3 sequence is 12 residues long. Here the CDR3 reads CARQTIFFTQYF. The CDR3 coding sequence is TGCGCCCGACAGACAATATTTTTTACGCAGTATTTT.

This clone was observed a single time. CDR3 sequence reads: CASSLNAGGLTDTQYF. CDR3 nucleotides: TGTGCCAGCAGCTTAAACGCGGGGGGACTCACAGATACGCAGTATTTT. The chain recombines TRBV7-3 with TRBJ2-3; 8 bases line up with TRBD2. With V trimmed by 1 base and J by 2 bases, 5 bases remained unmatched. Looked up from germline, CDR1 is SGHTA and CDR2 is FQGTGA. The CDR3 loop spans 16 amino acids.

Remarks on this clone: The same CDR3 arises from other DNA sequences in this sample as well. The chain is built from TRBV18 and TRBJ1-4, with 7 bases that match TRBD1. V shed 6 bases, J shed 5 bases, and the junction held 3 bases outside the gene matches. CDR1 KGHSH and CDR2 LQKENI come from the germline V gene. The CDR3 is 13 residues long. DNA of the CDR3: TGTGCCAGCTCCCCGGGACAGAATGAAAAACTGTTTTTT. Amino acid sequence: CASSPGQNEKLFF.

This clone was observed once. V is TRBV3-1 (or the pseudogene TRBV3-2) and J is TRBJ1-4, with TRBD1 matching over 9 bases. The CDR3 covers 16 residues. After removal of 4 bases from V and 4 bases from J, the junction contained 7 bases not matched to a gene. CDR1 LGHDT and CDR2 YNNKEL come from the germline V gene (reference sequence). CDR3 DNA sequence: TGTGCCAGCAGCCTGGGACAGGGTGCGGGTAATGAAAAACTGTTTTTT. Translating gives CASSLGQGAGNEKLFF.

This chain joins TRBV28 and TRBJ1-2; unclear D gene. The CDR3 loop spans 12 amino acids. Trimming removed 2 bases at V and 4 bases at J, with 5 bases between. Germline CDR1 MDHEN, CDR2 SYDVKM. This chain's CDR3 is CASSLRSYGYTF. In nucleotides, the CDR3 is TGTGCCAGCAGTTTACGCAGCTATGGCTACACCTTC.

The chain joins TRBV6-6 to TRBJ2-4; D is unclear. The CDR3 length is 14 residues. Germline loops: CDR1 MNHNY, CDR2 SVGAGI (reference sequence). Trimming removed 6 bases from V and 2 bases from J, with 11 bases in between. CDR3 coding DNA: TGTGCCAGCAGCCCAGAACCGACCAAAAACATTCAGTACTTC. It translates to CASSPEPTKNIQYF.

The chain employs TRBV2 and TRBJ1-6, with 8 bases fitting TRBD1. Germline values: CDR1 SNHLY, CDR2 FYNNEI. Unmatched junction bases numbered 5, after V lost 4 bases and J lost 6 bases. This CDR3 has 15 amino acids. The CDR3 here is CASSALGQGNSPLHF. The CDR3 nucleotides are TGTGCCAGCAGTGCTCTAGGACAGGGTAATTCACCCCTCCACTTT.

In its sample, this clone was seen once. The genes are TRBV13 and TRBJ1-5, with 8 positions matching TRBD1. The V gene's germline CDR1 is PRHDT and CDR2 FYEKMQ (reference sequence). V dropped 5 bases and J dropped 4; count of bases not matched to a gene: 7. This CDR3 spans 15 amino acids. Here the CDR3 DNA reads TGTGCCAGCAGCCCCGGACAGGGATTTAATCAGCCCCAGCATTTT. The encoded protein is CASSPGQGFNQPQHF.

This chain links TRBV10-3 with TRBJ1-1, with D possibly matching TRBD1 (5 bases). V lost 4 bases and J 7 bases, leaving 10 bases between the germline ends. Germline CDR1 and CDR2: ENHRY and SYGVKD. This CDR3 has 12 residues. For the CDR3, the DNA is TGTGCCATCAGTGTTGTAGGGGATGAAGCTTTCTTT. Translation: CAISVVGDEAFF.

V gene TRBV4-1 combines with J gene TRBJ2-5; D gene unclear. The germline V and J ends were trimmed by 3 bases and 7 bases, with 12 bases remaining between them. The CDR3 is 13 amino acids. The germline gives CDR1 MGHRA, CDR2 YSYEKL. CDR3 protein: CASSQVRPGTQYF. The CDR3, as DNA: TGCGCCAGCAGCCAGGTCCGCCCCGGGACCCAGTACTTC.

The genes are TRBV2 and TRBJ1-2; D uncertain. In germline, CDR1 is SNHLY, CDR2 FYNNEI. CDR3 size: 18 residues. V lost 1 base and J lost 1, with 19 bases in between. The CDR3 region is CASSEGLGRGSGNYGYTF. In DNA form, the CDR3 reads TGTGCCAGCAGTGAAGGGCTTGGGCGGGGTTCGGGTAACTATGGCTACACCTTC.